Presented here are 14 T cell receptor beta chains from one specimen sequenced in a study of early T cells in non-severe SARS-CoV-2 infection. One entry per CDR3 protein, called by TCRdb with MiXCR from the 5' RACE reads. The repertoire holds around 19,000 distinct CDR3 sequences, around 5% seen once, with over 4.5% in the top ten. Material for sequencing was whole blood. These receptor sequences come from an adult who was a healthcare worker with PCR-confirmed SARS-CoV-2 infection or an uninfected control (not recorded which).

Ten or more counts support this clonotype. V usage is TRBV19 and J usage is TRBJ2-3; 8 bases agree with TRBD2. Germline lookup yields CDR1 LNHDA and CDR2 SQIVND (reference sequence). This CDR3 has 14 residues. V shed 7 bases and J 4 bases; nucleotides not matched to a gene: 7. This CDR3 is CASTAGGVADTQYF. DNA for the CDR3: TGTGCCAGTACTGCGGGAGGAGTGGCAGATACGCAGTATTTT.

The chain links TRBV11-2 to TRBJ1-3; D is uncertain. Trimming removed 2 bases from V and 7 bases from J, with 6 bases in between. Germline CDR1 reads SGHAT; CDR2 reads FQNNGV. This CDR3 contains 12 residues. The CDR3 bases are TGTGCCAGCAGCTTAAGCCCGAACACCATATATTTT. It yields the protein CASSLSPNTIYF.

This rearrangement joins TRBV7-9 to TRBJ2-3; D is ambiguous. The germline CDR1 and CDR2 sequences are SEHNR and FQNEAQ (reference sequence). The V gene lost 5 bases and the J gene lost 6 bases, with 15 bases spanning the gap. The CDR3 has 14 amino acids. CDR3 protein: CASSPSPEGDTQYF. In DNA, the CDR3 is TGTGCCAGCAGCCCTTCCCCCGAAGGGGATACGCAGTATTTT.

In this sample, this clonotype turned up a few times. The chain combines TRBV28 with TRBJ2-7; D is unclear. The ends were cut back, 6 bases at V and 0 bases at J, with 15 bases in the middle. CDR3 length: 15 amino acids. The germline V gene encodes CDR1 MDHEN and CDR2 SYDVKM. The CDR3 reads CASSLPVGRSYEQYF. CDR3 in DNA: TGTGCCAGCAGCCTCCCGGTTGGACGCTCCTACGAGCAGTACTTC.

A word on this clonotype: With a much larger clone just one base away, this may be a read error. The CDR3 does not close with the conserved phenylalanine or tryptophan, likely indicating a read error. The genes are TRBV12-3 or TRBV12-4 and TRBJ2-4; 11 nucleotides align to TRBD2. Trimming removed 6 bases from V and 6 bases from J; junction bases left unmatched: 7. The CDR3 sequence is 15 residues long. The CDR3 DNA is TGTGCCAGCAGGGGTTCCGGGACTAGCGGAAACATTCAGTACTAC. Protein: CASRGSGTSGNIQYY.

This clonotype was detected only a few times. This chain links TRBV20-1 with TRBJ2-7; TRBD2 agrees at 7 bases. From germline, CDR1 is DFQATT and CDR2 SNEGSKA (reference sequence). The CDR3 totals 14 residues. Losses at the gene ends were 1 base for V and 3 bases for J; bases not matched to a gene: 6. The CDR3 sequence: CSARGASGVYEQYF. The CDR3 bases are TGCAGTGCTAGAGGGGCTAGCGGAGTCTACGAGCAGTACTTC.

There are many counts of this clonotype. The chain couples TRBV7-9 to TRBJ1-1, with D possibly TRBD1 on 6 matching bases. The CDR3 covers 14 residues. Trimming shortened V by 3 bases and J by 2 bases, and 10 bases separated the two germline ends. Looked up from germline, CDR1 is SEHNR and CDR2 is FQNEAQ (reference sequence). The CDR3 DNA reads as TGTGCCAGCAGCTTGACAGGTATCAACACTGAAGCTTTCTTT. The encoded protein is CASSLTGINTEAFF.

This chain links TRBV29-1 with TRBJ2-3; 7 bases map to TRBD2. In germline, CDR1 is SQVTM, CDR2 ANQGSEA. CDR3 size: 14 residues. J gave up 3 bases and V 1 base, and 4 bases lay outside the gene matches. The CDR3 reads CSVEGGRGTDTQYF. The CDR3 region has the DNA TGCAGCGTTGAAGGCGGGAGAGGGACAGATACGCAGTATTTT.

The rearrangement links TRBV5-1 to TRBJ1-1; a weak D match, TRBD1 (6 bases). Per germline, CDR1 SGHRS and CDR2 YFSETQ. This CDR3 is built from 14 residues. V was clipped by 4 bases and J by 5 bases, with 15 bases between them. For the CDR3, the DNA is TGCGCCAGCAGCCTATGGACAGATGGGACTGAAGCTTTCTTT. Translated: CASSLWTDGTEAFF.

There are many counts of this clonotype. This rearrangement joins TRBV7-8 to TRBJ2-1, with a tentative D call TRBD1 (6 bases). This CDR3 spans 12 amino acids. V was cut by 5 bases and J by 12 bases, with 14 bases left in between. Looked up from germline, CDR1 is SGHVS and CDR2 is FQNEAQ. Written as DNA, the CDR3 is TGTGCCAGCAGCCCGTGGGGGCTTTGGCAGTTCTTC. Amino acid sequence: CASSPWGLWQFF.

The chain combines TRBV9 with TRBJ1-6; D not resolved. V lost 0 bases and J lost 6, with 7 bases in between. Germline V lookup: CDR1 SGDLS, CDR2 YYNGEE. This CDR3 is built from 14 residues. The CDR3 reads CASSVAGFNSPLHF. The CDR3 region has the DNA TGTGCCAGCAGCGTAGCCGGGTTTAATTCACCCCTCCACTTT.

In its sample, this clonotype was seen many times. The V and J genes are TRBV7-2 and TRBJ1-1, with D possibly TRBD1 on 5 matching bases. The CDR3 sequence is 15 residues long. Germline V gene lookup returns CDR1 SGHTA and CDR2 FQGNSA. V lost 5 bases, J lost 7 bases, and 20 bases lay in between. Written as DNA, the CDR3 is TGTGCCAGCAGCCTCGGACCCGCGAGGAGGGGTGAAGCTTTCTTT. Translating gives CASSLGPARRGEAFF.

This clonotype has at least ten counts. This chain uses TRBV11-3 with TRBJ2-2, with D hard to call. The CDR3 has 13 residues. Between the trimmed V and J ends, which lost 0 bases and 5 bases, there was a span of 4 bases. Germline V gives CDR1 SGHNT, CDR2 YENEEA. Here the CDR3 reads CASSLDWTGELFF. In DNA, the CDR3 is TGTGCCAGCAGCTTAGATTGGACCGGGGAGCTGTTTTTT.

This clonotype is deemed medium-sized (0.01 to 0.1%). This rearrangement joins TRBV9 to TRBJ2-5, with D perhaps given as TRBD1 or TRBD2 (5 bases each). The V gene's germline CDR1 is SGDLS and CDR2 YYNGEE. V lost 4 bases and J lost 5, with 18 bases in between. This CDR3 comprises 15 residues. Here the CDR3 reads CASSTLGEFSETQYF. The CDR3 bases are TGTGCCAGCAGCACCCTAGGGGAGTTTTCTGAGACCCAGTACTTC.